These 32 T cell receptor beta chains came from one sample sequenced in a study of human T cells and chemical hapten exposure. TCRdb analysed the RACE reads with MiXCR anew, one entry per CDR3 protein. The sample holds about 270,000 distinct CDR3 sequences, almost 8% seen once. Time point indicated: pre-sensitization, week 0. As to treatment: therapeutic diphenylcyclopropenone sensitization with weekly scalp DPC. Sequenced here: whole blood, sampled in connection with sensitization to the hapten diphenylcyclopropenone (DPC). These receptors were collected from a man aged 18-30 years with alopecia areata. Some clones in this sample may be carry-over from other donors' samples.

This clonotype was seen ten or more times. This chain uses TRBV10-1 with TRBJ1-2; TRBD1 matches 7 bases. This CDR3 comprises 15 residues. CDR1 is WNHNN and CDR2 is SYGVQD in the germline V gene (reference sequence). J was trimmed by 6 bases and V by 10 bases; bases with no gene match: 17. CDR3 amino acids: CATRDRVEVVNGYTF. The DNA of the CDR3 is TGCGCCACCAGAGACAGGGTTGAAGTTGTGAATGGCTACACCTTC.

This clonotype was counted many times. The J gene is TRBJ1-2, the V gene TRBV7-9; no clear D. CDR1 is SEHNR and CDR2 is FQNEAQ in the germline V gene (reference sequence). The CDR3 runs to 14 residues. V was pared by 0 bases and J by 8 bases, with 13 bases between. This CDR3 is CASSLALTDLGYTF. The CDR3 DNA reads TGTGCCAGCAGCTTAGCGCTCACAGACCTGGGCTACACCTTC.

The chain has TRBV3-1 and TRBJ2-7; D gene uncertain. Germline CDR1 LGHDT, CDR2 YNNKEL (reference sequence). Trimming removed 1 base from V and 7 bases from J, with 17 bases in between. This CDR3 is built from 15 residues. This CDR3 reads CASSQGPDATMEQYF. DNA for the CDR3: TGTGCCAGCAGCCAAGGTCCAGATGCTACGATGGAGCAGTACTTC.

This clonotype turned up a few times. The rearrangement joins TRBV7-9 to TRBJ2-5; D gene ambiguous. V dropped 5 bases and J dropped 1 base, with 8 bases sitting between them. The CDR3 has 13 amino acids. Germline V lookup: CDR1 SEHNR, CDR2 FQNEAQ (reference sequence). The chain's CDR3 is CASSRASQETQYF. CDR3 DNA sequence: TGTGCCAGCAGCCGGGCCTCCCAAGAGACCCAGTACTTC. Based on the CDR3 plus reference TRBV7-9 and TRBJ2-5, the full variable domain is DTGVSQNPRHKITKRGQNVTFRCDPISEHNRLYWYRQTLGQGPEFLTYFQNEAQLEKSRLLSDRFSAERPKGSFSTLEIQRTEQGDSAMYLCASSRASQETQYFGPGTRLLVL.

This clonotype was counted only a few times. The gene calls are TRBV6-2 or TRBV6-3 and TRBJ2-7; unclear D gene. Trimming took 7 bases from V and 0 from J, leaving 13 bases between them. The CDR3 length is 14 residues. From germline, CDR1 is MNHEY and CDR2 SVGEGT. CDR3 protein: CASTPTVLSYEQYF. The CDR3 DNA is TGTGCCAGCACCCCGACGGTCCTCTCCTACGAGCAGTACTTC.

This clonotype came up many times. CDR3 amino acids: CSVEPLEGPYNEQFF. The CDR3 nucleotides are TGCAGCGTTGAGCCATTGGAGGGCCCCTACAATGAGCAGTTCTTC. The chain has TRBV29-1 and TRBJ2-1, with a possible D match to TRBD2 (6 bases). The V end lost 3 bases, the J end lost 2 bases, and 14 bases lay between the germline ends. The CDR3 extends over 15 amino acids. The germline V gene has CDR1 SQVTM and CDR2 ANQGSEA.

In this sample, this clonotype turned up many times. The V and J genes are TRBV10-3 and TRBJ2-5; TRBD1 matches 8 bases. The CDR3 is made up of 13 amino acids. Losses at the gene ends were 6 bases for V and 1 base for J; bases not matched to a gene: 1. CDR1 is ENHRY and CDR2 is SYGVKD in the germline V gene. This chain's CDR3 is CAISTGGQETQYF. DNA of the CDR3: TGTGCCATCAGCACAGGGGGCCAAGAGACCCAGTACTTC.

The chain joins TRBV19 to TRBJ2-2; TRBD2 aligns across 8 bases. The CDR3 is made up of 14 amino acids. V shed 6 bases and J 1 base; nucleotides not matched to a gene: 1. Germline V CDR1 and CDR2: LNHDA, SQIVND (reference sequence). The CDR3 DNA follows: TGTGCCAGTAGACTAGCGGAGAACACCGGGGAGCTGTTTTTT. This translates into CASRLAENTGELFF.

This clonotype was found a few times. The V gene is TRBV29-1, the J gene TRBJ1-2, with 9 bases identical to TRBD1. V shed 7 bases, J shed 3 bases, and the junction held 9 bases outside the gene matches. CDR1 is SQVTM, CDR2 ANQGSEA, per germline. CDR3 size: 14 residues. CDR3 bases: TGCAGCGCCGGGACAGGGAAAGGCGACTATGGCTACACCTTC. It encodes CSAGTGKGDYGYTF.

This clonotype appeared many times. The chain combines TRBV9 with TRBJ1-1; 7 bases match TRBD1. The CDR3 is 13 amino acids. The V segment lost 3 bases and the J segment 6 bases; nucleotides outside the gene matches: 5. Germline V lookup: CDR1 SGDLS, CDR2 YYNGEE. The CDR3 nucleotides read TGTGCCAGCAGCGCCCACAGGGGACCTGAAGCTTTCTTT. It is translated as CASSAHRGPEAFF. The whole variable domain, remainder taken from reference TRBV9 and TRBJ1-1, is DSGVTQTPKHLITATGQRVTLRCSPRSGDLSVYWYQQSLDQGLQFLIQYYNGEERAKGNILERFSAQQFPDLHSELNLSSLELGDSALYFCASSAHRGPEAFFGQGTRLTVV.

In this sample, this clonotype turned up a few times. The V and J genes are TRBV20-1 and TRBJ1-2; D possibly corresponds to TRBD1 (5 bases). Germline loops: CDR1 DFQATT, CDR2 SNEGSKA (reference sequence). Deletions cut 0 bases from V and 7 bases from J, with 6 bases between. The CDR3 loop spans 11 amino acids. In nucleotides, the CDR3 is TGCAGTGCTAGAGACAGGGCTGGCTACACCTTC. Protein product: CSARDRAGYTF.

This clonotype was counted between two and nine times. The V call is TRBV12-3 or TRBV12-4, the J call TRBJ1-2; 7 nucleotides agree with TRBD1. Germline trimming cut 7 bases from V and 4 bases from J; bases unmatched to any gene: 6. The CDR3 runs to 13 residues. CDR3 region: CASTRTGPYGYTF. The CDR3 region has the DNA TGTGCCAGCACGAGGACAGGACCCTATGGCTACACCTTC.

V is TRBV7-2 and J is TRBJ2-3, with 10 bases fitting TRBD2. V gave up 3 bases and J gave up 4 bases; unmatched junction bases: 4. The CDR3 length is 15 residues. Looked up from germline, CDR1 is SGHTA and CDR2 is FQGNSA. Here the CDR3 reads CASSLSGGAPDTQYF. CDR3 nucleotides: TGTGCCAGCAGCTTGAGCGGGGGGGCCCCAGATACGCAGTATTTT. The variable domain in full, completed from reference TRBV7-2 and TRBJ2-3, reads GAGVSQSPSNKVTEKGKDVELRCDPISGHTALYWYRQSLGQGLEFLIYFQGNSAPDKSGLPSDRFSAERTGGSVSTLTIQRTQQEDSAVYLCASSLSGGAPDTQYFGPGTRLTVL.

V is TRBV10-1 and J is TRBJ1-3; unclear D gene. This CDR3 is built from 15 residues. V shed 7 bases and J shed 0 bases, with 13 bases lying between them. Germline V lookup: CDR1 WNHNN, CDR2 SYGVQD (reference sequence). DNA of the CDR3: TGCGCCAGCACCCCAACAACCAACTCTGGAAACACCATATATTTT. Amino acids: CASTPTTNSGNTIYF.

This clonotype was observed a single time. The CDR3 loop reads CASSLVSSGGPISAYNEQFF. The CDR3 DNA follows: TGTGCCAGCAGCTTAGTGTCTAGCGGGGGGCCTATTAGCGCCTACAATGAGCAGTTCTTC. The rearrangement uses TRBV7-9 and TRBJ2-1; 11 bases are shared with TRBD2. Germline trimming cut 1 base from V and 2 bases from J; bases unmatched to any gene: 13. This CDR3 spans 20 amino acids. Looked up from germline, CDR1 is SEHNR and CDR2 is FQNEAQ (reference sequence).

The chain couples TRBV3-1 to TRBJ1-4; unclear D gene. V lost 4 bases and J lost 1, with 10 bases in between. From germline, CDR1 is LGHDT and CDR2 YNNKEL (reference sequence). This CDR3 spans 15 amino acids. CDR3 bases: TGTGCCAGCAGCCTACGAGGGCTAACTAATGAAAAACTGTTTTTT. Translated: CASSLRGLTNEKLFF. The full variable domain, completed using reference TRBV3-1 and TRBJ1-4, is DTAVSQTPKYLVTQMGNDKSIKCEQNLGHDTMYWYKQDSKKFLKIMFSYNNKELIINETVPNRFSPKSPDKAHLNLHINSLELGDSAVYFCASSLRGLTNEKLFFGSGTQLSVL.

This clonotype was observed a few times. The gene calls are TRBV18 and TRBJ1-3; D is perhaps TRBD1 (5 bases). Trimming shortened V by 2 bases and J by 0 bases, and 14 bases separated the two germline ends. The CDR3 is 17 residues long. The germline V gene has CDR1 KGHSH and CDR2 LQKENI. Here the CDR3 reads CASSPSAGPSSGNTIYF. CDR3 DNA sequence: TGTGCCAGCTCACCAAGCGCAGGGCCGAGCTCTGGAAACACCATATATTTT. The full variable domain, completed using reference TRBV18 and TRBJ1-3, is NAGVMQNPRHLVRRRGQEARLRCSPMKGHSHVYWYRQLPEEGLKFMVYLQKENIIDESGMPKERFSAEFPKEGPSILRIQQVVRGDSAAYFCASSPSAGPSSGNTIYFGEGSWLTVV.

The sample holds a few counts of this clonotype. The chain carries TRBV4-2 and TRBJ2-3; D remains unclear. The germline V gene has CDR1 LGHNA and CDR2 YNFKEQ. The ends were cut back, 0 bases at V and 0 bases at J, with 10 bases in the middle. This CDR3 is 16 amino acids long. The CDR3 is CASSQDLGSSTDTQYF. The CDR3 DNA follows: TGTGCCAGCAGCCAAGATTTGGGGTCTAGCACAGATACGCAGTATTTT.

A remark on this clonotype: Germline and junction disagree at one end, which may indicate a read error. The chain employs TRBV10-1 and TRBJ2-2; TRBD1 agrees at 8 bases. Germline CDR1 and CDR2: WNHNN and SYGVQD (reference sequence). The CDR3 consists of 14 residues. Here the CDR3 reads CASPRDRRAGELFF. DNA of the CDR3: TGCGCCAGTCCGAGGGACAGGAGGGCCGGGGAGTTGTTTTTT.

This clonotype was detected ten times or more. The rearrangement joins TRBV6-2 or TRBV6-3 to TRBJ1-1; D gene unclear. Germline V gene sequence: CDR1 MNHEY, CDR2 SVGEGT. This CDR3 spans 15 amino acids. Trimming cost V 3 bases and J 0 bases, with 11 bases left between them. The CDR3 nucleotides are TGTGCCAGCAGTTATTCAGGAGGAATGAACACTGAAGCTTTCTTT. Its translation is CASSYSGGMNTEAFF.

The chain links TRBV13 to TRBJ2-3; TRBD1 matches at 8 bases. CDR1 is PRHDT, CDR2 FYEKMQ, per germline (reference sequence). V lost 5 bases and J lost 2; bases outside the gene matches: 18. The CDR3 is 19 residues long. This chain's CDR3 is CASSGPPNLDRAVTDTQYF. Written as DNA, the CDR3 is TGTGCCAGCAGCGGCCCGCCCAATCTGGACAGGGCGGTCACAGATACGCAGTATTTT.

This clonotype came up a few times. The rearrangement joins TRBV29-1 to TRBJ2-5; 13 bases align to TRBD2. V was pared by 6 bases and J by 2 bases, with 6 bases of the junction left unmatched. In germline, CDR1 is SQVTM, CDR2 ANQGSEA. CDR3 length: 15 residues. The CDR3: CSVGTSGEKQETQYF. The CDR3 DNA follows: TGCAGCGTGGGGACTAGCGGGGAAAAACAAGAGACCCAGTACTTC.

This clonotype was counted many times. The chain joins TRBV10-3 to TRBJ1-1, with TRBD1 matching 7 bases. The germline V gene encodes CDR1 ENHRY and CDR2 SYGVKD. With V trimmed by 8 bases and J by 5 bases, 2 bases remained unmatched. This CDR3 comprises 11 residues. The CDR3 nucleotides read TGTGCCATCGTGACAGGGACTGAAGCTTTCTTT. As protein: CAIVTGTEAFF.

This clonotype was recorded at least ten times. The V and J genes are TRBV4-1 and TRBJ1-2; perhaps TRBD1 as D (6 bases). The CDR3 totals 15 residues. V was pared by 2 bases and J by 3 bases, with 13 bases between. Germline V gene sequence: CDR1 MGHRA, CDR2 YSYEKL. In DNA, the CDR3 is TGCGCCAGCAGCCAACCGACAGGAAGGGACTATGGCTACACCTTC. Its protein is CASSQPTGRDYGYTF.

Only a few counts were recorded for this clonotype. CDR3 sequence reads: CASSPSGTSVTGELFF. CDR3 nucleotides: TGTGCCAGCAGCCCCTCCGGGACTAGCGTGACCGGGGAGCTGTTTTTT. This chain uses TRBV7-3 with TRBJ2-2, with 10 bases identical to TRBD2. This CDR3 has 16 amino acids. V gave up 5 bases and J gave up 5 bases; unmatched junction bases: 8. Germline V gene sequence: CDR1 SGHTA, CDR2 FQGTGA.

This clonotype came up a few times. The DNA for the CDR3 is TGTGCCAGCAGGAAATCAGCGGCTGGAAACACCATATATTTT. Protein: CASRKSAAGNTIYF. This sequence joins TRBV6-5 and TRBJ1-3; unclear D gene. The CDR3 runs to 14 residues. V lost 6 bases and J lost 2, with 11 bases in between. Looked up from germline, CDR1 is MNHEY and CDR2 is SVGAGI.

The J gene is TRBJ1-5, the V gene TRBV7-9, with TRBD1 as a possible D gene (6 bases). V shed 5 bases and J shed 2 bases, with 13 bases lying between them. The CDR3 runs 15 residues. CDR1 is SEHNR, CDR2 FQNEAQ, per germline (reference sequence). Written as DNA, the CDR3 is TGTGCCAGCAGCGCCACAGGGATTGGCAATCAGCCCCAGCATTTT. This sequence encodes CASSATGIGNQPQHF.

Ten or more counts support this clonotype. The J gene is TRBJ1-3, the V gene TRBV7-8; D possibly corresponds to TRBD1 (5 bases). With 2 bases removed from V and 8 bases from J, the gap between germline ends came to 13 bases. Germline V gives CDR1 SGHVS, CDR2 FQNEAQ. This CDR3 is built from 14 residues. CDR3 protein: CASSLSGTADTIYF. CDR3 sequence (DNA): TGTGCCAGCAGCTTATCCGGGACTGCAGACACCATATATTTT. Based on the CDR3 plus reference TRBV7-8 and TRBJ1-3, the full variable domain is GAGVSQSPRYKVAKRGQDVALRCDPISGHVSLFWYQQALGQGPEFLTYFQNEAQLDKSGLPSDRFFAERPEGSVSTLKIQRTQQEDSAVYLCASSLSGTADTIYFGEGSWLTVV.

This chain links TRBV29-1 with TRBJ2-1; 7 bases fit TRBD2. The CDR3 is made up of 12 amino acids. Germline loops: CDR1 SQVTM, CDR2 ANQGSEA. Trimming took 4 bases from V and 8 from J; bases not matched to a gene: 5. The CDR3 nucleotides are TGCAGCGTTGGTCAGGGAGGGGATGAGCAGTTCTTC. Protein: CSVGQGGDEQFF.

As DNA, the CDR3 is TGTGCCAGCAGTCACCAGGGTAGTAATTCACCCCTCCACTTT. This translates into CASSHQGSNSPLHF. The chain carries TRBV6-5 and TRBJ1-6; maybe TRBD1 (5 bases). Trimming took 5 bases from V and 6 from J, leaving 11 bases between them. The CDR3 runs 14 residues. Germline V gene data show CDR1 as MNHEY and CDR2 as SVGAGI.

This clonotype was picked up a small number of times. The rearrangement uses TRBV5-5 and TRBJ2-3; TRBD2 is a possible D gene (6 bases). The CDR3 covers 15 residues. The germline V gene has CDR1 SGHKS and CDR2 YYEKEE (reference sequence). The germline V and J ends were trimmed by 3 bases and 0 bases, with 11 bases remaining between them. The CDR3, as DNA: TGTGCCAGCAGCTCGGGGGTCTTAAGCACAGATACGCAGTATTTT. Protein: CASSSGVLSTDTQYF.

This clonotype was observed a handful of times. The chain joins TRBV7-2 to TRBJ2-7; the D gene is possibly TRBD1 (7 bases). The V end lost 3 bases, the J end lost 2 bases, and 11 bases lay between the germline ends. Germline V CDR1 and CDR2: SGHTA, FQGNSA. The CDR3 contains 14 residues. CDR3 residues: CASSFSGGTYEQYV. In nucleotides, the CDR3 is TGTGCCAGCAGCTTTTCAGGGGGGACCTACGAGCAGTACGTC.